These 15 T cell receptor beta chains share one sample of origin, sequenced in a study of cytomegalovirus exposure and HLA in healthy donors. Both 60 Vbeta primers and 13 Jbeta primers went into the PCR. The data were produced by immunoSEQ multiplex PCR, yet TCRdb's version contains in-frame clones alone and is incomplete. The data contain approximately 110,000 clones, 50% to 70% of them singletons. Sequenced input: PBMCs. These receptors originate from a man aged 25-40 years in good health and CMV-seropositive.

The V gene is TRBV5-1, the J gene TRBJ2-7, with D possibly matching TRBD1 (5 bases). The V gene's germline CDR1 is SGHRS and CDR2 YFSETQ. V lost 8 bases and J lost 3, with 15 bases in between. The CDR3 covers 13 residues. The CDR3 coding sequence is TGCGCCAGTCAAAGGGGCAGCAACTACGAGCAGTACTTC. It yields the protein CASQRGSNYEQYF.

Only one count was recorded for this clone. The rearrangement links TRBV5-4 to TRBJ2-5; 11 bases line up with TRBD1. Germline-derived CDR1 and CDR2 are SGHNT and YYREEE (reference sequence). The CDR3 is made up of 14 amino acids. The J segment lost 11 bases and the V segment lost 1 base, leaving 7 bases of the junction unmatched. CDR3 nucleotide sequence: TGTGCCAGCAGCTTGATGGGACAGGGGGTATCGCAGTACTTC. Translating gives CASSLMGQGVSQYF.

This clone was found a few times. The chain joins TRBV9 to TRBJ1-1; D remains unclear. V shed 4 bases and J shed 0 bases, with 7 bases lying between them. The CDR3 runs to 13 residues. The germline gives CDR1 SGDLS, CDR2 YYNGEE. The CDR3 nucleotides are TGTGCCAGCAGCCGGCGGCTGAACACTGAAGCTTTCTTT. This translates into CASSRRLNTEAFF.

The chain recombines TRBV5-1 with TRBJ2-1; 7 bases align to TRBD1. V gave up 0 bases and J gave up 8 bases; unmatched junction bases: 8. This CDR3 is built from 15 residues. The germline V gene encodes CDR1 SGHRS and CDR2 YFSETQ. The CDR3 DNA follows: TGCGCCAGCAGCTTGGCAACAGGGGTAGTCGATGAGCAGTTCTTC. Translating it yields CASSLATGVVDEQFF.

The chain joins TRBV6-1 to TRBJ1-5; 9 bases are a match to TRBD1. This CDR3 spans 15 amino acids. Looked up from germline, CDR1 is MNHNS and CDR2 is SASEGT. The V and J ends lost 3 bases and 7 bases, in that order; junction bases with no gene match: 7. The CDR3, as DNA: TGTGCCAGCAGTGAGCAGGGACAGGGAAGACAGCCCCAGCATTTT. Translated, it gives CASSEQGQGRQPQHF.

The chain combines TRBV2 with TRBJ2-5, with 7 bases that match TRBD1. The end of the DNA aligns better with TRBJ2-7, so the J call may be wrong. Per the germline V gene, CDR1 is SNHLY and CDR2 is FYNNEI. CDR3 size: 13 residues. The CDR3 DNA reads as TGTGCCAGCTTGGGACAGCCCACCTACGAGCAGTACTTC. Its protein product is CASLGQPTYEQYF.

This clone was found once. This rearrangement joins TRBV14 to TRBJ2-3; the D gene is possibly TRBD2 (6 bases). The CDR3 totals 15 residues. With 7 bases removed from V and 2 bases from J, the gap between germline ends came to 16 bases. Germline V gene lookup returns CDR1 SGHDN and CDR2 FVKESK. CDR3 in amino acids: CASNQVGGYTDTQYF. CDR3 nucleotides: TGTGCCAGCAACCAGGTGGGGGGTTACACAGATACGCAGTATTTT.

The chain combines TRBV30 with TRBJ2-5; perhaps TRBD1 as D (6 bases). Trimming removed 4 bases from V and 4 bases from J, with 16 bases in between. Germline CDR1 GTSNPN, CDR2 SVGIG (reference sequence). The CDR3 has 14 amino acids. The CDR3 region has the DNA TGTGCCTGGACTCCCGGGACAAGTAGAGAGACCCAGTACTTC. Encoded protein: CAWTPGTSRETQYF. Combining the CDR3 with reference TRBV30 and TRBJ2-5 gives the whole variable domain SQTIHQWPATLVQPVGSPLSLECTVEGTSNPNLYWYRQAAGRGLQLLFYSVGIGQISSEVPQNLSASRPQDRQFILSSKKLLLSDSGFYLCAWTPGTSRETQYFGPGTRLLVL.

The rearrangement uses TRBV19 and TRBJ1-5; TRBD1 is a possible D gene (5 bases). V lost 3 bases and J 9 bases, leaving 21 bases between the germline ends. The CDR3 is made up of 16 amino acids. Germline V gene sequence: CDR1 LNHDA, CDR2 SQIVND (reference sequence). The CDR3 spells CASSMSGPRGGGPQHF. CDR3 DNA sequence: TGTGCCAGTAGTATGTCTGGACCGCGCGGCGGGGGGCCCCAGCATTTT.

The chain joins TRBV4-1 to TRBJ2-3; 7 nucleotides align to TRBD2. CDR3 length: 16 residues. After removal of 5 bases from V and 1 base from J, the junction contained 9 bases not matched to a gene. Per germline, CDR1 MGHRA and CDR2 YSYEKL. The CDR3, as DNA: TGCGCCAGCAGCGTACAGACTAGCCCCCGCACAGATACGCAGTATTTT. It specifies CASSVQTSPRTDTQYF.

This clone was counted a single time. The J gene is TRBJ1-2, the V gene TRBV5-8, with 8 bases lining up with TRBD1. The CDR3 has 15 residues. Germline trimming cut 3 bases from V and 4 bases from J; bases unmatched to any gene: 8. Germline CDR1 SGHTS, CDR2 YDEGEE. CDR3 bases: TGTGCCAGCAGCTGGGCGCGACAGGGGAGCTATGGCTACACCTTC. Encoded protein: CASSWARQGSYGYTF. The full variable domain, its missing parts supplied by reference TRBV5-8 and TRBJ1-2, is EAGVTQSPTHLIKTRGQQATLRCSPISGHTSVYWYQQALGLGLQFLLWYDEGEERNRGNFPPRFSGRQFPNYSSELNVNALELEDSALYLCASSWARQGSYGYTFGSGTRLTVV.

This clone was counted between two and nine times. V gene TRBV5-1 combines with J gene TRBJ1-6, with 7 bases matching TRBD1. Unmatched junction bases numbered 13, after V lost 0 bases and J lost 10 bases. Germline V gives CDR1 SGHRS, CDR2 YFSETQ. This CDR3 is built from 17 residues. CDR3 in DNA: TGCGCCAGCAGCTTGGAGTACAGGGGCGGGACCGGATCACCCCTCCACTTT. As protein: CASSLEYRGGTGSPLHF.

J is TRBJ1-1 and V is TRBV2; 9 nucleotides match TRBD1. With V trimmed by 6 bases and J by 4 bases, 6 bases remained unmatched. Germline CDR1 is SNHLY and CDR2 is FYNNEI. The CDR3 spans 14 residues. The CDR3 loop reads CASSRDREATEAFF. CDR3 in DNA: TGTGCCAGCAGCAGGGACAGGGAGGCCACTGAAGCTTTCTTT.

A remark on this clone: Other DNA sequences in this specimen translate into the identical CDR3. The V gene is TRBV5-1, the J gene TRBJ2-5; 16 bases are shared with TRBD2. The CDR3 totals 16 residues. Germline CDR1 reads SGHRS; CDR2 reads YFSETQ. After removal of 4 bases from V and 5 bases from J, the junction contained 5 bases not matched to a gene. The CDR3 protein is CASSPGLAGGLETQYF. The DNA for the CDR3 is TGCGCCAGCAGCCCGGGACTAGCGGGGGGGCTCGAGACCCAGTACTTC.

This clone appeared a few times. The chain employs TRBV6-6 and TRBJ2-7, with D tentatively TRBD1 (6 bases). Trimming took off 8 bases at V and 3 bases at J, with 14 bases between the two ends. Germline V gene sequence: CDR1 MNHNY, CDR2 SVGAGI (reference sequence). The CDR3 loop spans 13 amino acids. Here the CDR3 reads CASEGDTLYEQYF. Written as DNA, the CDR3 is TGTGCCAGCGAGGGGGACACCCTCTACGAGCAGTACTTC.